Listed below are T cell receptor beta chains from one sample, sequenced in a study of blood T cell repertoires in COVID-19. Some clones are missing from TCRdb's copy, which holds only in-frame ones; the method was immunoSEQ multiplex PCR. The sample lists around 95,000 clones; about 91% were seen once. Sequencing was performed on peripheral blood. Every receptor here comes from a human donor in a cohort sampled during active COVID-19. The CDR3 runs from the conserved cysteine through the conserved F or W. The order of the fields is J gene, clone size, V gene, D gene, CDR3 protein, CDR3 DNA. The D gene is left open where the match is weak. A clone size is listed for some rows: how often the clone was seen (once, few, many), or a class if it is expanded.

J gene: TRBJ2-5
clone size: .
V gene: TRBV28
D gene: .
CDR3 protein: CASRNSGETQYF
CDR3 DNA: TGTGCCAGCCGAAATTCGGGGGAGACCCAGTACTTC

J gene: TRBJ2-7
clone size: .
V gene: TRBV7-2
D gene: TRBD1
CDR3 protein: CASSPQRTGSTYEQYF
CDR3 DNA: TGTGCCAGCAGCCCGCAAAGGACAGGGTCGACCTACGAGCAGTACTTC

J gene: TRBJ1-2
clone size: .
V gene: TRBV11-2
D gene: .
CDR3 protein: CASSLTGRADGYTF
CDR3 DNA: TGTGCCAGCAGCTTAACGGGCAGGGCGGATGGCTACACCTTC

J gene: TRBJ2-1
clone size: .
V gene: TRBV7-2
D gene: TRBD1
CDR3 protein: CASSLTGGYNEQFF
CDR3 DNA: TGTGCCAGCAGCTTGACAGGGGGATACAATGAGCAGTTCTTC

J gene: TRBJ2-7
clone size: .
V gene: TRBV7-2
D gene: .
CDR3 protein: CASTPTAQTYEQYF
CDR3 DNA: TGTGCCAGCACCCCAACTGCTCAGACTTACGAGCAGTACTTC

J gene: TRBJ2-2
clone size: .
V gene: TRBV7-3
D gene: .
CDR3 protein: CASSLTVQAENTGELFF
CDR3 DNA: TGTGCCAGCAGCTTAACGGTACAAGCGGAGAACACCGGGGAGCTGTTTTTT

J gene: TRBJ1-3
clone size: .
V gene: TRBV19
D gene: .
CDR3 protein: CASRTIRESSGNTIYF
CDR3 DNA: TGTGCCAGTAGGACAATAAGGGAGAGCTCTGGAAACACCATATATTTT

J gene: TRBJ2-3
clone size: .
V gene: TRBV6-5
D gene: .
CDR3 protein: CASTFLPSGTDTQYF
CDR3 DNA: TGTGCCAGCACCTTTCTTCCCTCGGGCACAGATACGCAGTATTTT

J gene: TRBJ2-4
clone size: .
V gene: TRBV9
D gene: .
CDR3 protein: CASSLGGGSKNIQYF
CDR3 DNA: TGTGCCAGCAGCCTGGGAGGGGGATCCAAAAACATTCAGTACTTC

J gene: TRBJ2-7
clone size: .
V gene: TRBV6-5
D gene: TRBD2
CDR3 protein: CASRTGGNREQYF
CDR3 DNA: TGTGCCAGCAGGACGGGAGGGAATAGGGAGCAGTACTTC

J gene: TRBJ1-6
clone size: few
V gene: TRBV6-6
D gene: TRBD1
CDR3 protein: CASSYQDRANSPLHF
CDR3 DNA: TGTGCCAGCAGTTACCAGGACAGGGCTAATTCACCCCTCCACTTT

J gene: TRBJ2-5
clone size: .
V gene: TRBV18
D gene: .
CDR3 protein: CASSPIGGGPQETQYF
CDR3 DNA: TGTGCCAGCTCACCAATTGGCGGAGGACCTCAAGAGACCCAGTACTTC